This T cell receptor (beta chain) was identified during a study of T-cell reconstitution after alpha-beta-depleted transplantation in children. A remark on this clonotype: Its antigen is not identified.

V lost 6 bases, J lost 7 bases, and 16 bases stayed unmatched. From germline, CDR1 is MNHNS and CDR2 SASEGT. The CDR3 runs 17 residues. The authors prepared the TCRbeta library with unique molecular identifiers. TCRdb reprocessed the PCR reads with MiXCR, giving one entry per CDR3 protein. Among around 450,000 distinct CDR3 sequences listed, 15% to 20% were seen once. Whole-study results and caveats: Hyperexpanded clones declined; after one year, newly produced T cells mostly supplied diversity. After transplant, at about two months, alpha-beta T cells were reportedly derived from several hundred expanded graft clones.

V usage is TRBV6-1 and J usage is TRBJ2-1; 9 bases map to TRBD2. This material consisted of PBMCs, mostly from graft donor cells, taken 360 days after TCRalphabeta/CD19-depleted stem cell transplant. This clonotype originated in a boy under two years old who had a stem cell transplant for Wiskott-Aldrich syndrome, so the T cells may come from the graft donor. The chain's CDR3 is CASSRLAASTGGNEQFF. CDR3 DNA sequence: TGTGCCAGCAGCCGACTAGCGGCCTCTACGGGGGGGAATGAGCAGTTCTTC.